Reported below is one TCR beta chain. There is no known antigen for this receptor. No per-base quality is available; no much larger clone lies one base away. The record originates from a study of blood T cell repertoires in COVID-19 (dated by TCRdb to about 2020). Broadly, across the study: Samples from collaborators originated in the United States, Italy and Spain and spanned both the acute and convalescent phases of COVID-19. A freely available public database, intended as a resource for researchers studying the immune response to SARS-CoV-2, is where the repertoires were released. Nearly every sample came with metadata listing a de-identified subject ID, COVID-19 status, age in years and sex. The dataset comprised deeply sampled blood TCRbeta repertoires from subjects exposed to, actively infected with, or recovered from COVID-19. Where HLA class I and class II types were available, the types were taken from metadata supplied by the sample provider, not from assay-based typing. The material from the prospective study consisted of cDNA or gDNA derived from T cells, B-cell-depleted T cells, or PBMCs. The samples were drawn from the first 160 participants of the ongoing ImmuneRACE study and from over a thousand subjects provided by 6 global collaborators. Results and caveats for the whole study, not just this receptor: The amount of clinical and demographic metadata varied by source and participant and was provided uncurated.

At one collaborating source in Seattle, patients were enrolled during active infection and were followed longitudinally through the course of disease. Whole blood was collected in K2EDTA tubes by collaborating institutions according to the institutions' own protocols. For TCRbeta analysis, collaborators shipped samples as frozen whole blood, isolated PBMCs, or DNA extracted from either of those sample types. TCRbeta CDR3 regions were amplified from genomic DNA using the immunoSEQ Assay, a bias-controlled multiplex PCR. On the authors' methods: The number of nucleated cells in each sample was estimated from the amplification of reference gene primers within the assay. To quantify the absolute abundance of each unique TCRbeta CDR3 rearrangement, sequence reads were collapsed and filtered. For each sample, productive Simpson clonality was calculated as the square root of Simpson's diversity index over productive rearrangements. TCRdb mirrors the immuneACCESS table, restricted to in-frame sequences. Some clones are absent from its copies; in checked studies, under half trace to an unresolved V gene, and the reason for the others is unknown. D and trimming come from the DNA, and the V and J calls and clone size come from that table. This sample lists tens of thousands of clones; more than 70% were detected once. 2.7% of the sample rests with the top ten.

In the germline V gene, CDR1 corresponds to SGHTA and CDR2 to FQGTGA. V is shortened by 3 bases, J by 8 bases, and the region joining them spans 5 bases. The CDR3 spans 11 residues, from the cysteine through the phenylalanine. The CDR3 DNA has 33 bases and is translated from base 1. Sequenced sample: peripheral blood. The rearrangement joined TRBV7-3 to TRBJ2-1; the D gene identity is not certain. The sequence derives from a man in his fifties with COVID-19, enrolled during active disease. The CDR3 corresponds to CASSFRDEQFF. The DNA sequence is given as TGTGCCAGCAGCTTCCGGGATGAGCAGTTCTTC.